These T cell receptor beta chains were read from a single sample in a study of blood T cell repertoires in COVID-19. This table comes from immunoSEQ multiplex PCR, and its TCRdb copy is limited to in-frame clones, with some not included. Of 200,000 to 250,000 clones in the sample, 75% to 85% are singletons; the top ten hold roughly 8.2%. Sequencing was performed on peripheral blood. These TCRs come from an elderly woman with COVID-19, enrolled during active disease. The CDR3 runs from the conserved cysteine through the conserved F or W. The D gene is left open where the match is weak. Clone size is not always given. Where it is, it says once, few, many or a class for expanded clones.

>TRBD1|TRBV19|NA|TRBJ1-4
TGTGCCAGTAGTCCCCGGACAGGGGGAAACGAAAAACTGTTTTTT
CASSPRTGGNEKLFF
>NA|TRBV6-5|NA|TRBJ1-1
TGTGCCAGCAGTCTAATGACAGAATACACTGAAGCTTTCTTT
CASSLMTEYTEAFF
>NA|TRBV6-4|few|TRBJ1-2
TGTGCCAGCAGTGACATCGATCTGGCGACAGCGACCAACTATGGCTACACCTTC
CASSDIDLATATNYGYTF
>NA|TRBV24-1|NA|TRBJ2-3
TGTGCCACCAGTGATTGGGGCGGGACCACAGATACGCAGTATTTT
CATSDWGGTTDTQYF
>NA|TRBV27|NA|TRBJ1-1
TGTGCCAGCAAAATGGGCCCCTACACTGAAGCTTTCTTT
CASKMGPYTEAFF
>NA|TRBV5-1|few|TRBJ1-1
TGCGCCAGCAGCTTGGGTGGCAGACTAAACACTGAAGCTTTCTTT
CASSLGGRLNTEAFF
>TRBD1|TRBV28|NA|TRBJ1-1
TGTGCCAGCAGTTTACAAGGGACAGGGGGCACTGAAGCTTTCTTT
CASSLQGTGGTEAFF
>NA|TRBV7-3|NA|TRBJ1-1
TGTGCCAGCAGCTTATCCAGGGATAACACTGAAGCTTTCTTT
CASSLSRDNTEAFF
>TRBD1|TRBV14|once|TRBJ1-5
TGTGCCAGCAGCCCGCGGGACAGGGGCAATCAGCCCCAGCATTTT
CASSPRDRGNQPQHF
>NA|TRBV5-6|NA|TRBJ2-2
TGTGCCAGCAGCTTGGCGGGCCCCGGGGACACCGGGGAGCTGTTTTTT
CASSLAGPGDTGELFF
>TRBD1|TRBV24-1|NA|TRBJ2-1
TGTGCCACCAGTGATCGGGACAGCAAAGGATATCTTGAGCAGTTCTTC
CATSDRDSKGYLEQFF
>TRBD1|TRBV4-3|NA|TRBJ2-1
TGCGCCAGCAGCCGCTCCGGGACAGGGGTCTACAATGAGCAGTTCTTC
CASSRSGTGVYNEQFF
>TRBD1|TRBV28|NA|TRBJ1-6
TGTGCCAGCAGTCCTGGGACAGGGAGGGATTCACCCCTCCACTTT
CASSPGTGRDSPLHF
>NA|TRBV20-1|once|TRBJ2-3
TGCAGTCTCCAGACTAGAGATACGCAGTATTTT
CSLQTRDTQYF
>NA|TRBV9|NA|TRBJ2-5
TGTGCCAGCAGCGTAAACAGCGGAGAGACCCAGTACTTC
CASSVNSGETQYF
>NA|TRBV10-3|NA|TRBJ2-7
TGTGCCATCAGCTCTGGGAGGGGACAGGCTACCTACGAGCAGTACTTC
CAISSGRGQATYEQYF
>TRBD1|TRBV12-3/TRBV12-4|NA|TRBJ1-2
TGTGCCAGCAGAAAGGGGGCCGGGGGCTACACCTTC
CASRKGAGGYTF
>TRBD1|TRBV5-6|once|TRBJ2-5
TGTGCCAGCAGCAAGGACAGGGATGGGACCCAGTACTTC
CASSKDRDGTQYF
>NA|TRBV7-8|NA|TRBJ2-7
TGTGCCAGCAGCCCTAACTACGAGCAGTACTTC
CASSPNYEQYF
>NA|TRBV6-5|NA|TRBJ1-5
TGTGCCAGCAGTTACAGTGGGGGGGGTAGCAATCAGCCCCAGCATTTT
CASSYSGGGSNQPQHF
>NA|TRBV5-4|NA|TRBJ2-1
TGTGCCAGCAGCTTGGATCCGAGCTCCTACAATGAGCAGTTCTTC
CASSLDPSSYNEQFF
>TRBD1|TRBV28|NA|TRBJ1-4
TGTGCCAGCAGTTCCCCGGGACAGGGTTCTGAAAAACTGTTTTTT
CASSSPGQGSEKLFF
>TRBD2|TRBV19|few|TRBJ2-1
TGTGCCAGTAGTAGGCTAGCGGGAGGCAATGAGCAGTTCTTC
CASSRLAGGNEQFF
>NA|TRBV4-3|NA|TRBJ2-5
TGCGCCAGCAGCCGCTCCACCAGGGGAACTCAAGAGACCCAGTACTTC
CASSRSTRGTQETQYF
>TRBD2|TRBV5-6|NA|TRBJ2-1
TGTGCCAGCAGGCGAGGGCCGGGGGGCAATGAGCAGTTCTTC
CASRRGPGGNEQFF
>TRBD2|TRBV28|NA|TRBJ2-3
TGTGCCAGCAGTTTGACTAGCGTGGCCTTTTCTAGCACAGATACGCAGTATTTT
CASSLTSVAFSSTDTQYF
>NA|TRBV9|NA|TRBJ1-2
TGTGCCAGCAGCGTACGAGGACGCGGGGGGTATGGCTACACCTTC
CASSVRGRGGYGYTF
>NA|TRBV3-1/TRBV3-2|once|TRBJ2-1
TGTGCCAGCAGCCTTAACAGGGGAGGCTACAATGAGCAGTTCTTC
CASSLNRGGYNEQFF
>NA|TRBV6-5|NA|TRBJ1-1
TGTGCCAGCAGGGCACAGGGTGGAATGAACACTGAAGCTTTCTTT
CASRAQGGMNTEAFF